One and the same sample provided the 30 T cell receptor beta chains below, sequenced in a study of resident and recirculating memory T cells in vitiligo. The method was immunoSEQ multiplex PCR; TCRdb's version includes in-frame clones alone and lacks a portion of them. The table has more than 65,000 clones, 80% to 95% seen once; the top ten hold more than 4%. Sequenced input: blood. These receptors originate from a male donor with vitiligo.

The genes are TRBV9 and TRBJ1-4; no firm D call. Trimming cost V 0 bases and J 1 base, with 7 bases left between them. Germline CDR1 SGDLS, CDR2 YYNGEE. This CDR3 is 15 amino acids long. CDR3 bases: TGTGCCAGCAGCGTAGATCCGGGAACTAATGAAAAACTGTTTTTT. Encoded protein: CASSVDPGTNEKLFF.

This chain connects TRBV4-2 to TRBJ1-2; TRBD1 agrees at 9 bases. This CDR3 comprises 15 residues. V was pared by 0 bases and J by 3 bases, with 2 bases of the junction left unmatched. Germline CDR1 and CDR2: LGHNA and YNFKEQ. The CDR3 region is CASSQEGQGDYGYTF. The CDR3 DNA sequence: TGTGCCAGCAGCCAAGAGGGACAGGGAGACTATGGCTACACCTTC.

The chain couples TRBV5-1 to TRBJ1-1; D is ambiguous. There are 15 residues in the CDR3. V was cut by 6 bases and J by 6 bases, with 21 bases left in between. Germline V lookup: CDR1 SGHRS, CDR2 YFSETQ. The CDR3: CASKVTVTLSAEAFF. In DNA form, the CDR3 reads TGCGCCAGCAAGGTAACAGTGACGTTGAGTGCTGAAGCTTTCTTT.

In this sample, this clone turned up a few times. The rearrangement uses TRBV15 and TRBJ1-5, with 8 nucleotides matching TRBD1. V lost 0 bases and J lost 5; bases outside the gene matches: 3. The CDR3 runs to 15 residues. Germline V gene sequence: CDR1 LNHNV, CDR2 YYDKDF (reference sequence). CDR3 bases: TGTGCCACCAGCAGAGACGGACAGGGCCATCAGCCCCAGCATTTT. As protein: CATSRDGQGHQPQHF.

This chain links TRBV27 with TRBJ2-3; D call uncertain. Trimming took 2 bases from V and 2 from J, leaving 8 bases between them. Germline assignment: CDR1 MNHEY and CDR2 SMNVEV (reference sequence). The CDR3 contains 14 residues. The CDR3 spells CASSLASATDTQYF. In nucleotides, the CDR3 is TGTGCCAGCAGTTTAGCGTCCGCCACAGATACGCAGTATTTT.

This chain connects TRBV5-4 to TRBJ2-7, with 11 positions matching TRBD2. This CDR3 spans 13 amino acids. CDR1 is SGHNT and CDR2 is YYREEE in the germline V gene (reference sequence). After removal of 5 bases from V and 5 bases from J, the junction contained 3 bases not matched to a gene. CDR3 loop: CASSSGGVNEQYF. In nucleotides, the CDR3 is TGTGCCAGCAGTAGCGGGGGGGTAAACGAGCAGTACTTC.

This clone was seen just once. The V and J genes are TRBV5-8 and TRBJ2-6; 7 bases map to TRBD1. The V and J ends lost 1 base and 3 bases, in that order; junction bases with no gene match: 1. Germline CDR1 is SGHTS and CDR2 is YDEGEE. This CDR3 has 15 amino acids. The CDR3 DNA follows: TGTGCCAGCAGCTTGCCAGGGGGTGGGGCCAACGTCCTGACTTTC. It codes for CASSLPGGGANVLTF.

This chain joins TRBV27 and TRBJ1-1; D is possibly TRBD1 (5 bases). From germline, CDR1 is MNHEY and CDR2 SMNVEV (reference sequence). V shed 6 bases and J shed 10 bases, with 15 bases lying between them. The CDR3 length is 12 residues. Here the CDR3 reads CASRTGGTAAFF. CDR3 DNA sequence: TGTGCCAGCAGGACCGGGGGGACCGCAGCTTTCTTT.

V is TRBV21-1 and J is TRBJ1-1; the table gives TRBD1 as D, unverified against the DNA. TRBV21-1 corresponds to a pseudogene. This CDR3 spans 16 amino acids. The CDR3 spells CASSTAGGWDGTEAFF. The CDR3 nucleotides read TGTGCCAGCAGCACCGCAGGGGGCTGGGATGGTACTGAAGCTTTCTTT.

The chain combines TRBV9 with TRBJ2-1; 11 bases are shared with TRBD1. Trimming removed 2 bases from V and 6 bases from J; junction bases left unmatched: 4. In germline, CDR1 is SGDLS, CDR2 YYNGEE. This CDR3 is 15 amino acids long. The CDR3 spells CASSVGTGGFNEQFF. In DNA form, the CDR3 reads TGTGCCAGCAGCGTCGGGACAGGGGGATTCAATGAGCAGTTCTTC.

V is TRBV6-1 and J is TRBJ1-1; tentative D call: TRBD1 (6 bases). The germline gives CDR1 MNHNS, CDR2 SASEGT. Trimming took 1 base from V and 4 from J, leaving 7 bases between them. CDR3 length equals 13 residues. CDR3 in amino acids: CASSEVGATEAFF. CDR3 nucleotide sequence: TGTGCCAGCAGTGAAGTGGGGGCCACTGAAGCTTTCTTT.

This chain links TRBV14 with TRBJ2-5; 8 positions match TRBD2. CDR3 length: 17 amino acids. Trimming removed 4 bases from V and 5 bases from J; junction bases left unmatched: 15. Germline V CDR1 and CDR2: SGHDN, FVKESK. CDR3 residues: CASSPTGLAGPGETQYF. The CDR3 DNA is TGTGCCAGCAGCCCCACCGGGCTAGCGGGCCCCGGGGAGACCCAGTACTTC. Together with reference TRBV14 and TRBJ2-5, the CDR3 gives the full variable domain: EAGVTQFPSHSVIEKGQTVTLRCDPISGHDNLYWYRRVMGKEIKFLLHFVKESKQDESGMPNNRFLAERTGGTYSTLKVQPAELEDSGVYFCASSPTGLAGPGETQYFGPGTRLLVL.

The chain carries TRBV7-2 and TRBJ1-2; D is perhaps TRBD1 (6 bases). The germline V gene has CDR1 SGHTA and CDR2 FQGNSA. The CDR3 is 13 amino acids. Deletions cut 6 bases from V and 3 bases from J, with 11 bases between. Written as DNA, the CDR3 is TGTGCCAGCAGACCCCCAGGGGACTATGGCTACACCTTC. The encoded protein is CASRPPGDYGYTF.

The chain carries TRBV9 and TRBJ2-3; D unresolved. From germline, CDR1 is SGDLS and CDR2 YYNGEE. This CDR3 contains 12 residues. V was clipped by 3 bases and J by 6 bases, with 8 bases between them. CDR3: CASSAQKDTQYF. The CDR3 DNA is TGTGCCAGCAGCGCCCAGAAGGATACGCAGTATTTT.

The chain is built from TRBV27 and TRBJ2-5, with D hard to call. Trimming left V 2 bases short and J 4 bases short, with 11 bases between. The CDR3 extends over 14 amino acids. CDR1 MNHEY and CDR2 SMNVEV come from the germline V gene (reference sequence). CDR3 loop: CASSLRPLRETQYF. In nucleotides, the CDR3 is TGTGCCAGCAGTTTACGCCCACTTAGAGAGACCCAGTACTTC.

The chain has TRBV7-2 and TRBJ2-3; 10 positions agree with TRBD2. Germline V lookup: CDR1 SGHTA, CDR2 FQGNSA. The CDR3 totals 14 residues. Trimming removed 6 bases from V and 4 bases from J; junction bases left unmatched: 4. CDR3 sequence reads: CASRSAGGADTQYF. The CDR3, as DNA: TGTGCCAGCAGGTCAGCGGGGGGGGCAGATACGCAGTATTTT.

J is TRBJ2-5 and V is TRBV2; 12 bases are a match to TRBD2. This CDR3 is built from 15 residues. The ends lost 11 bases at V and 3 bases at J; junction bases unmatched: 10. CDR1 is SNHLY, CDR2 FYNNEI, per germline. CDR3 residues: CACRLAGATEETQYF. DNA of the CDR3: TGTGCCTGTCGACTAGCGGGGGCTACAGAAGAGACCCAGTACTTC. Using reference TRBV2 and TRBJ2-5 for the parts outside the CDR3, the full variable domain is EPEVTQTPSHQVTQMGQEVILRCVPISNHLYFYWYRQILGQKVEFLVSFYNNEISEKSEIFDDQFSVERPDGSNFTLKIRSTKLEDSAMYFCACRLAGATEETQYFGPGTRLLVL.

This sequence joins TRBV7-3 and TRBJ1-6; D perhaps matches TRBD1 (6 bases). The germline CDR1 and CDR2 sequences are SGHTA and FQGTGA. Trimming removed 2 bases at V and 9 bases at J, with 17 bases between. The CDR3 is 16 amino acids. CDR3 loop: CASSLGGLASGSPLHF. The CDR3 bases are TGTGCCAGCAGCTTAGGGGGCCTCGCCTCGGGTTCACCCCTCCACTTT.

This sequence joins TRBV5-1 and TRBJ1-2; TRBD1 is a possible D gene (5 bases). Deletions cut 3 bases from V and 8 bases from J, with 17 bases between. CDR1 SGHRS and CDR2 YFSETQ come from the germline V gene. CDR3 size: 14 residues. The CDR3 DNA sequence: TGCGCCAGCAGCTCCGACGGGACTCACCACGGCTACACCTTC. This gives the protein CASSSDGTHHGYTF.

The chain carries TRBV19 and TRBJ1-3; 7 bases line up with TRBD1. CDR1 LNHDA and CDR2 SQIVND come from the germline V gene (reference sequence). The CDR3 contains 15 residues. V was pared by 6 bases and J by 0 bases, with 5 bases of the junction left unmatched. The CDR3: CASRGRGSSGNTIYF. DNA for the CDR3: TGTGCCAGTAGAGGCAGGGGGAGCTCTGGAAACACCATATATTTT.

The V call is TRBV6-5, the J call TRBJ1-2; D not certain. The CDR3 totals 11 residues. CDR1 MNHEY and CDR2 SVGAGI come from the germline V gene. Trimming stripped 6 bases from V and 4 bases from J, with 6 bases between. The CDR3 DNA sequence: TGTGCCAGCAGGCGGGTCTATGGCTACACCTTC. Its translation is CASRRVYGYTF.

J is TRBJ2-3 and V is TRBV6-6, with D tentatively TRBD1 (5 bases). CDR1 and CDR2 (germline): MNHNY, SVGAGI (reference sequence). The V gene lost 8 bases and the J gene lost 1 base, with 16 bases spanning the gap. The CDR3 length is 15 residues. The CDR3, as DNA: TGTGCCAGCCGGACCCACCTACAGGGCACAGATACGCAGTATTTT. This translates into CASRTHLQGTDTQYF.

This rearrangement joins TRBV25-1 to TRBJ1-5; 7 bases line up with TRBD1. CDR1 and CDR2 from the germline V gene are MGHDK and SYGVNS. The CDR3 covers 15 residues. The ends lost 4 bases at V and 4 bases at J; junction bases unmatched: 7. The DNA for the CDR3 is TGTGCCAGCAGTGGGGAAGGGACAGCAAATCAGCCCCAGCATTTT. This encodes CASSGEGTANQPQHF. The variable domain in full, with the rest retrieved from reference TRBV25-1 and TRBJ1-5, is EADIYQTPRYLVIGTGKKITLECSQTMGHDKMYWYQQDPGMELHLIHYSYGVNSTEKGDLSSESTVSRIRTEHFPLTLESARPSHTSQYLCASSGEGTANQPQHFGDGTRLSIL.

The CDR3 region has the DNA TGTGCCAGCAGCGGCGGGACAGTCGGGAAAGGCTACACCTTC. Protein sequence: CASSGGTVGKGYTF. This chain joins TRBV9 and TRBJ1-2; 7 bases map to TRBD1. Germline-derived CDR1 and CDR2 are SGDLS and YYNGEE. Germline trimming cut 3 bases from V and 8 bases from J; bases unmatched to any gene: 10. The CDR3 runs to 14 residues.

CDR3 residues: CASSTGGTGELFF. CDR3 nucleotides: TGTGCCAGCAGCACAGGGGGCACCGGGGAGCTGTTTTTT. V gene TRBV5-5 combines with J gene TRBJ2-2; 8 bases match TRBD1. Germline V gene lookup returns CDR1 SGHKS and CDR2 YYEKEE (reference sequence). Unmatched junction bases numbered 0, after V lost 4 bases and J lost 4 bases. This CDR3 is built from 13 residues.

This chain joins TRBV27 and TRBJ2-7; D is possibly TRBD1 (6 bases). There are 15 residues in the CDR3. Germline CDR1 reads MNHEY; CDR2 reads SMNVEV (reference sequence). Deletions cut 4 bases from V and 9 bases from J, with 22 bases between. CDR3 DNA sequence: TGTGCCAGCAGTTCACAGTCCCAACCCGTAGGGGGGCAGTACTTC. It translates to CASSSQSQPVGGQYF.

The genes are TRBV4-3 and TRBJ1-6; no firm D call. CDR1 and CDR2 from the germline V gene are LGHNA and YSLEER. The CDR3 has 14 amino acids. V dropped 1 base and J dropped 6 bases, with 7 bases sitting between them. CDR3 sequence reads: CASSQVFLNSPLHF. The DNA for the CDR3 is TGCGCCAGCAGCCAAGTATTCCTTAATTCACCCCTCCACTTT.

The genes are TRBV15 and TRBJ1-6; D may be TRBD1 (6 bases). V was trimmed by 5 bases and J by 10 bases, leaving 15 bases between them. The CDR3 is made up of 14 amino acids. Looked up from germline, CDR1 is LNHNV and CDR2 is YYDKDF (reference sequence). The DNA for the CDR3 is TGTGCCACCAGCGGGGGCACAGGGCCCTCACCCCTCCACTTT. Residues: CATSGGTGPSPLHF.

V usage is TRBV6-6 and J usage is TRBJ2-7; 9 bases fit TRBD1. V lost 2 bases and J lost 2; bases outside the gene matches: 1. The CDR3 has 14 amino acids. The germline V gene has CDR1 MNHNY and CDR2 SVGAGI (reference sequence). The chain's CDR3 is CASSYGTGTYEQYF. The CDR3 DNA reads as TGTGCCAGCAGTTACGGGACAGGGACCTACGAGCAGTACTTC.

The genes are TRBV6-5 and TRBJ1-5; TRBD1 matches at 7 bases. With 7 bases clipped from V and 0 bases from J, the junction kept 3 bases outside the gene matches. CDR1 and CDR2 (germline): MNHEY, SVGAGI. This CDR3 is built from 14 residues. CDR3 residues: CASNRQGSNQPQHF. CDR3 DNA sequence: TGTGCCAGCAACCGACAGGGTAGCAATCAGCCCCAGCATTTT.